A selection of T cell receptor beta chains follows, all from one sample in a study of shared clonotypes between healthy human individuals. Profiling relied on immunoSEQ multiplex PCR, and the TCRdb table lists in-frame clones only, not all of them. The table records 2,500,000 or so clones, roughly 92% of them present only once. Sequencing was carried out using naive CD4+ T cells sorted from blood. The receptors were gathered from a man aged 18 to 30 in good health. Both conserved end residues are part of each CDR3. A D gene is named only where the DNA matches it firmly. Only part of the rows carry a size: once, few, many, or a class if the clone is expanded.

len	d_gene	v_gene	j_gene	abundance	CDR3nt	CDR3aa
15	-	TRBV30	TRBJ2-6	-	TGTGCCTGGAGAGTAGGGGCGGCTGGGGCCAACGTCCTGACTTTC	CAWRVGAAGANVLTF
16	-	TRBV10-3	TRBJ2-1	-	TGTGCCACCTTAAATGGAGGTGTGGAGGCTGTAGGTGAGCAGTTCTTC	CATLNGGVEAVGEQFF
15	-	TRBV19	TRBJ1-1	-	TGTGCCAGTAGTCCTGGGACGAGGGGGAACACTGAAGCTTTCTTT	CASSPGTRGNTEAFF
14	-	TRBV5-1	TRBJ1-1	few	TGCGCCAGCAGCTTGGGGCTTAGGGACACTGAAGCTTTCTTT	CASSLGLRDTEAFF
15	TRBD2	TRBV25-1	TRBJ2-5	-	TGTGCCAGCAGTGGAGTTAGCGGGAGGAAAGAGACCCAGTACTTC	CASSGVSGRKETQYF
13	-	TRBV30	TRBJ2-7	once	TGTGCCTGGAGTGAAGGGCGCTACCACGAGCAGTACTTC	CAWSEGRYHEQYF
14	-	TRBV27	TRBJ2-2	-	TGTGCCAGCAGTAGACTAGAGGACACCGGGGAGCTGTTTTTT	CASSRLEDTGELFF
15	-	TRBV6-4	TRBJ1-4	-	TGTGCCAGCAGGCTCACGGCCAGCCCTAATGAAAAACTGTTTTTT	CASRLTASPNEKLFF
15	-	TRBV5-1	TRBJ2-3	-	TGCGCCAGCAGCTTGGATGCAGGTAGCACAGATACGCAGTATTTT	CASSLDAGSTDTQYF
13	-	TRBV12-5	TRBJ1-1	-	TGTGCTAGTGGTGTGCAGAGAAACACTGAAGCTTTCTTT	CASGVQRNTEAFF
11	-	TRBV7-2	TRBJ2-5	-	TGTGCCAGCAGCCAATCAGAGACCCAGTACTTC	CASSQSETQYF
15	-	TRBV9	TRBJ1-5	-	TGTGCCAGCAGCGCCGAGGGGGGAGGCAATCAGCCCCAGCATTTT	CASSAEGGGNQPQHF
14	-	TRBV30	TRBJ2-2	-	TGTGCCTGGAGTGTAGCGGTGAACACCGGGGAGCTGTTTTTT	CAWSVAVNTGELFF
14	-	TRBV6-5	TRBJ1-1	-	TGTGCCAGCAGACAATGGACGGTAAACACTGAAGCTTTCTTT	CASRQWTVNTEAFF
14	-	TRBV6-5	TRBJ1-1	-	TGTGCCAGCAGTTCCTGGCAGGGACACACTGAAGCTTTCTTT	CASSSWQGHTEAFF
14	-	TRBV10-2	TRBJ1-2	-	TGCGCCAGCAGTGATTCCAGAGCGAGGAGGGGCTACACCTTC	CASSDSRARRGYTF
15	TRBD2	TRBV30	TRBJ2-1	-	TGTGCCTGGAGTTTTCGAGCGGGGGGGCTGGATGAGCAGTTCTTC	CAWSFRAGGLDEQFF
15	-	TRBV11-3	TRBJ1-3	-	TGTGCCAGCAGCCATTGCCCGGGGCATGGAAACACCATATATTTT	CASSHCPGHGNTIYF
15	-	TRBV2	TRBJ2-7	-	TGTGCCAGCAGAATGGAACTCGGGGGTTCCTACGAGCAGTACTTC	CASRMELGGSYEQYF
11	-	TRBV5-4	TRBJ2-1	-	TGTGCCAGCAGCCTTTACAATGAGCAGTTCTTC	CASSLYNEQFF
17	-	TRBV28	TRBJ1-5	-	TGTGCCAGCAGTCAGCCCCTTGTGGGGGGGCGGAATCAGCCCCAGCATTTT	CASSQPLVGGRNQPQHF
14	TRBD2	TRBV30	TRBJ2-7	once	TGTGCCTGGAGTTGGGGGGGGACTATGTGGGAGCAGTACTTC	CAWSWGGTMWEQYF
15	-	TRBV5-1	TRBJ2-3	few	TGCGCCAGCAGCTCTGACAGGCCTAGCACAGATACGCAGTATTTT	CASSSDRPSTDTQYF
16	-	TRBV18	TRBJ2-6	-	TGTGCCAGCTCACGGGGGGCAGTCTCTGGGGCCAACGTCCTGACTTTC	CASSRGAVSGANVLTF
16	-	TRBV28	TRBJ2-5	-	TGTGCCAGCAGTTTGTTGGGACTCAGGGCGGACGAGACCCAGTACTTC	CASSLLGLRADETQYF
15	TRBD2	TRBV5-1	TRBJ2-1	-	TGCGCCAGCAGCACTCCTAGCGGCTCCTACAATGAGCAGTTCTTC	CASSTPSGSYNEQFF
19	-	TRBV11-2	TRBJ2-7	-	TGTGCCAGCAGCTTAGGGGGCCAGGCCAGTCGGCGCTATACTGGGGAGCAGTACTTC	CASSLGGQASRRYTGEQYF
16	TRBD1	TRBV19	TRBJ2-5	-	TGTGCCAGTAGTATAGGGCGGACAGGGATGAGAGAGACCCAGTACTTC	CASSIGRTGMRETQYF
15	TRBD1	TRBV6-6	TRBJ2-2	once	TGTGCCAGCAGTCGGACAGGCAAGAACACCGGGGAGCTGTTTTTT	CASSRTGKNTGELFF
13	-	TRBV5-1	TRBJ1-1	-	TGCGCCAGCAGCTCAAACAGGGAAGGCGAGGCTTTCTTT	CASSSNREGEAFF
15	TRBD2	TRBV5-6	TRBJ2-1	-	TGTGCCAGCAGCTTGTTGAACGGGAGGGACAATGAGCAGTTCTTC	CASSLLNGRDNEQFF
17	-	TRBV15	TRBJ1-4	-	TGTGCCACCAGCAGAGATTATATTGGCCGGGGAAATGAAAAACTGTTTTTT	CATSRDYIGRGNEKLFF
14	-	TRBV15	TRBJ1-1	-	TGTGCCACCAGCAGAGATCTTTTGAACACTGAAGCTTTCTTT	CATSRDLLNTEAFF
12	TRBD1	TRBV6-5	TRBJ1-2	-	TGTGCCAGCAGTACGACAGGGGGTGGCTACACCTTC	CASSTTGGGYTF
17	-	TRBV4-1	TRBJ1-2	-	TGCGCCAGCAGCCAAGATCTAACAGGCCAGTTGAGAGGTGGCTACACCTTC	CASSQDLTGQLRGGYTF
14	-	TRBV2	TRBJ2-4	-	TGTGCCAGCAGTGACAGGGTGTGGGAAAACATTCAGTACTTC	CASSDRVWENIQYF
16	TRBD1	TRBV7-2	TRBJ2-1	-	TGTGCCAGCAGCTGGCACAGGGGTGGGCGTTACAATGAGCAGTTCTTC	CASSWHRGGRYNEQFF
11	-	TRBV7-9	TRBJ2-4	-	TGTGCCAGCAGCCCCAAAAACATTCAGTACTTC	CASSPKNIQYF
14	-	TRBV10-1	TRBJ1-1	-	TGCGCCAGCAGTGACCTACAGGGAGGCACTGAAGCTTTCTTT	CASSDLQGGTEAFF
14	-	TRBV28	TRBJ2-1	-	TGTGCCAGCAGGAGGGGGGTGGCCTACAATGAGCAGTTCTTC	CASRRGVAYNEQFF
16	-	TRBV6-1	TRBJ1-3	-	TGTGCCAGCAGTGAAGCGAAGCTCATCTCTGGAAACACCATATATTTT	CASSEAKLISGNTIYF
16	-	TRBV7-6	TRBJ1-1	-	TGTGCCAGCAGCTCATCGGGGTCACCCCGGGGAACTGAAGCTTTCTTT	CASSSSGSPRGTEAFF
15	-	TRBV7-2	TRBJ1-2	-	TGTGCCAGCAGCTTAGTACCCGGAAATAACTATGGCTACACCTTC	CASSLVPGNNYGYTF
15	TRBD1	TRBV27	TRBJ1-5	-	TGTGCCAGCGCCGGGACAGGGGGAGGCAATCAGCCCCAGCATTTT	CASAGTGGGNQPQHF
15	TRBD1	TRBV9	TRBJ1-4	-	TGTGCCAGCAGCGAATCTACCGGGACAGGTGGAAAACTGTTTTTT	CASSESTGTGGKLFF
15	TRBD2	TRBV19	TRBJ2-1	-	TGTGCCAGTAGTATTCTAGCGGGCAGGGACAATGAGCAGTTCTTC	CASSILAGRDNEQFF
13	TRBD2	TRBV7-9	TRBJ2-7	-	TGTGCCAGCAGCCCGGGACTAGCAGTCGAGCAGTACTTC	CASSPGLAVEQYF
14	-	TRBV11-2	TRBJ1-6	-	TGTGCCAGCAGCTCCCGGGACGCTAATTCACCCCTCCACTTT	CASSSRDANSPLHF
14	-	TRBV6-6	TRBJ2-7	-	TGTGCCAGCAGCAGCCAGGGGTCGGGCTACGAGCAGTACTTC	CASSSQGSGYEQYF
15	-	TRBV6-5	TRBJ1-2	-	TGTGCCAGCAGTTACTCTCCGGGGACTAACTATGGCTACACCTTC	CASSYSPGTNYGYTF
13	-	TRBV30	TRBJ1-5	once	TGTGCCTGGAGCGGGGATTCCAATCAGCCCCAGCATTTT	CAWSGDSNQPQHF
12	-	TRBV18	TRBJ1-6	few	TGTGCCAGCTCACCACCCCGGCCACCCCTCCACTTT	CASSPPRPPLHF
14	TRBD1	TRBV2	TRBJ1-1	-	TGTGCCAGCAGTGGCCCCCCCACAGGGGATGAAGCTTTCTTT	CASSGPPTGDEAFF
14	-	TRBV5-6	TRBJ1-5	-	TGTGCCAGCAGCTGGGGATGGGAGGATCAGCCCCAGCATTTT	CASSWGWEDQPQHF
14	TRBD1	TRBV28	TRBJ2-1	-	TGTGCCAGCAACCGACAGGGGGGATACAATGAGCAGTTCTTC	CASNRQGGYNEQFF
15	-	TRBV5-1	TRBJ2-7	-	TGCGCCAGCAGCCAAAGGGCAGGGAAGTTCTACGAGCAGTACTTC	CASSQRAGKFYEQYF
14	-	TRBV6-5	TRBJ2-1	-	TGTGCCAGCAGGCGCGGCTCCTCCTACAATGAGCAGTTCTTC	CASRRGSSYNEQFF